This T cell receptor (beta chain) is from a study of blood T cells in healthy people across ages (dated by TCRdb to 2015 to 2017). The study in broad terms: In model experiments, template switching captured about one uniquely barcoded TCR beta cDNA molecule for every two T cells. The donors were divided into four age groups: young (average approximately 16 years), middle-aged (approximately 42), aged (about 56) and long-lived (about 80). To avoid experimental bias, donors of different ages were randomly spread across the sequencing lanes. The study measured age-related changes in TCR beta repertoire diversity using deep sequencing normalized with unique cDNA molecular identifiers. Two additional independent replicas of 1 million unique cDNA reads from the same blood draw were analyzed for two donors (one aged 18 to 30 and one aged 80 or older).

This clonotype appeared once. The antigen it recognizes is unknown. This may be a read error, as it is one base from a much larger clone. Donors were 35 to 40 systemically healthy Caucasian individuals from Russia aged about 6 to 100 years. About 9.8 milliliters of peripheral blood were drawn from each donor into EDTA-treated Vacutainer tubes. Ficoll-Paque density-gradient centrifugation was used to isolate PBMCs, with at least 6.5 million per sample. Total RNA, at least 6 micrograms per sample, was extracted from PBMCs with Trizol reagent. The percentages of naive CD45RAhigh/CD27high T cells were determined by flow cytometry on a PBMC aliquot from every donor. The CDR3 spans 15 residues, from the cysteine through the phenylalanine. Only CDR3 DNA is held: 45 bases, read in frame from base 1. V has 3 bases trimmed and J has 5 bases trimmed; junction bases matching no gene number 9. CDR1 is given as DFQATT and CDR2 as SNEGSKA, both from the germline V gene (reference sequence).

Here is what the overall study found, with its caveats: The CMV infection status of donors was not known, potentially confounding age-related changes in expanded clonotypes. Because profiling used bulk unsorted PBMCs, naive and antigen-experienced compartments could not be compared conclusively. Observed TCR beta diversity correlated strongly with the percentage of naive T cells measured by flow cytometry. Compared with the aged group, the long-lived group had more naive CD4+ T cells, fewer expanded clones and increased TCR diversity, suggesting age selection. Estimates of total diversity based on one million sequenced T cells were regarded as lower bounds and as underestimates. Observed TCR beta diversity per million T cells fell roughly linearly with age, and a significant reduction was already apparent by age roughly 40.

Libraries were constructed by 5' RACE. The data were produced on an Illumina HiSeq 2500. A second roughly 6 to 12 cycle PCR used a sample-barcoded 5' primer and a J-beta primer mix. Each TCR beta cDNA molecule received a unique molecular identifier from a template-switch 5' adaptor carrying 12 random nucleotides. Each sample yielded at least 3 million CDR3-containing paired-end reads. First-strand cDNA synthesis was performed from all RNA using the Mint cDNA synthesis kit, with priming by a TRBC-specific oligonucleotide. After uracil-DNA glycosylase treatment, a first 18-cycle PCR used universal primers M1SS and BC2_uni_R on all cDNA. In the original analysis: For normalization, 1 million high-quality reads, each with a distinct molecular identifier, were randomly selected from each sample. Instead of being binned into consensus sequences, reads that shared molecular identifiers were thrown out. MiTCR, run with a Q25 quality threshold and the strictest error-elimination algorithm, handled CDR3 identification, clonotype clustering and error correction. A nonparametric unseen species model using Euler transformation provided a lower-bound estimate of total TCR beta diversity. The public reads were quality trimmed at Q25 with fastp and then assembled into clones with MiXCR by TCRdb, keeping productive beta chains. Each CDR3 protein appears once, grouped with its most common genes and DNA. TCRdb's processing, not the authors', yielded these V and J calls. A total of under 850,000 distinct CDR3 sequences appear in this sample, under 40% of them only once. Approximately 13% of the sample lies in the top ten.

The sequenced sample was blood. This TCR derives from a man between 18 and 29 years old in good health. The chain is assembled from TRBV20-1 and TRBJ1-4, with 7 bases aligning to TRBD1. The CDR3 has the sequence CSASPAGGANEKLFF. The bases are TGCAGTGCTAGCCCGGCAGGGGGGGCAAATGAAAAACTGTTTTTT.